This T cell receptor (beta chain) was identified during a study of response to subunit inactivated influenza vaccine. Each CDR3 protein is one row after TCRdb ran MiXCR on the RT-PCR reads. The sample holds some 480,000 distinct CDR3 sequences; roughly 9.7% are singletons and the top ten take approximately 12%. This clonotype was detected a few times. No antigen is known for it. Study outcomes and limitations: The authors suggested that few new T cells are recruited per seasonal influenza vaccination.

This material consisted of PBMCs from blood, taken 40 to 50 days after vaccination. This sequence was found in a man aged 45 to 65 who received an inactivated influenza vaccine.

CDR3 sequence reads: CASSSASGSSSYNEQFF. Written as DNA, the CDR3 is TGCGCCAGCAGCTCTGCTAGCGGGAGTAGTTCCTACAATGAGCAGTTCTTC. The chain combines TRBV5-1 with TRBJ2-1, with 10 bases aligning to TRBD2. The CDR3 loop spans 17 amino acids. V gave up 3 bases and J gave up 1 base; unmatched junction bases: 7. CDR1 is SGHRS and CDR2 is YFSETQ in the germline V gene. Using reference TRBV5-1 and TRBJ2-1 for the parts outside the CDR3, the full variable domain is KAGVTQTPRYLIKTRGQQVTLSCSPISGHRSVSWYQQTPGQGLQFLFEYFSETQRNKGNFPGRFSGRQFSNSRSEMNVSTLELGDSALYLCASSSASGSSSYNEQFFGPGTRLTVL.